This T cell receptor (beta chain) emerged from a study of blood T cell repertoires in COVID-19. Here immunoSEQ multiplex PCR was the method, and the copy in TCRdb shows in-frame clones only, minus some. This sample has some 200,000 clones, with 65% to 90% found just once. Assignment of participants to cohorts was predicated upon participant-reported clinical history. This clone appeared a few times. CDR3 length: 16 amino acids. Trimming removed 4 bases at V and 0 bases at J, with 13 bases between. Germline V lookup: CDR1 LGHNA, CDR2 YSLEER. The rearrangement uses TRBV4-3 and TRBJ1-5; D gene ambiguous. Sequenced: PBMCs or T cells enriched from blood (not recorded which). The sequence came from a woman aged 60-75 years with acute COVID-19. The CDR3 spells CASSLHHGYSNQPQHF. In DNA, the CDR3 is TGCGCCAGCAGCCTCCACCACGGGTATAGCAATCAGCCCCAGCATTTT.